The rows below give T cell receptor beta chains drawn from one sample of a study of shared clonotypes between healthy human individuals. The method was immunoSEQ multiplex PCR; TCRdb's version includes in-frame clones alone and lacks a portion of them. The data show more than 2,000,000 clones, 85% to 95% seen once. The specimen was naive CD4+ T cells from PBMCs. Receptors were obtained from a man aged 18-30 years in good health. Some clones in this sample may be carry-over from other donors' samples. Each CDR3 is given with its conserved first and last residue. D genes are given only for firm matches. Where a row states a size, it is once, few, many or the class of an expanded clone; other rows omit it.

len,d_gene,j_gene,abundance,v_gene,CDR3nt,CDR3aa
14,TRBD1,TRBJ1-5,few,TRBV10-3,TGTGCCATCAGTGAATTTGAGGGGGCACAGCCCCAGCATTTT,CAISEFEGAQPQHF
14,NA,TRBJ1-1,NA,TRBV19,TGTGCCAGTAGTTCTTCCGGGGGGAGTACTGAAGCTTTCTTT,CASSSSGGSTEAFF
13,NA,TRBJ2-1,NA,TRBV11-3,TGTGCCAGCAGCCCTGGTGGTAGGGTTGAGCAGTTCTTC,CASSPGGRVEQFF
13,NA,TRBJ1-1,few,TRBV7-2,TGTGCCAGCAGCTTAACAGGGAACACTGAAGCTTTCTTT,CASSLTGNTEAFF
16,TRBD2,TRBJ2-1,NA,TRBV6-6,TGTGCCAGCAGTTCCTCTGGAGCGGGGTTAAACAATGAGCAGTTCTTC,CASSSSGAGLNNEQFF
13,TRBD2,TRBJ2-7,NA,TRBV6-4,TGTGCCAGCAGTGAGAATAGCGGGAGTGGGCAGTACTTC,CASSENSGSGQYF
14,TRBD1,TRBJ2-7,NA,TRBV5-1,TGCGCCAGCAGCTTCACAGGGGGCAGCTACGAGCAGTACTTC,CASSFTGGSYEQYF
14,NA,TRBJ2-3,NA,TRBV6-5,TGTGCCAGCAGGAGGATTGCCAGCACAGATACGCAGTATTTT,CASRRIASTDTQYF
11,NA,TRBJ1-1,NA,TRBV28,TGTGCCAGCAGTGGGTTAACTGAAGCTTTCTTT,CASSGLTEAFF
15,NA,TRBJ1-2,once,TRBV5-1,TGCGCCAGCAGCGCGAGGACGGAGGGCAGTGATGGCTACACCTTC,CASSARTEGSDGYTF
18,NA,TRBJ2-7,NA,TRBV21-1,TGTGCCAGCACCTGGGCCAGGGAGGGGAGCGGGACTACCTACGAGCAGTACTTC,CASTWAREGSGTTYEQYF
17,TRBD1,TRBJ2-3,NA,TRBV7-6,TGTGCCAGCAGCCGCGGGGGGACAGGGGGACTCTCAGATACGCAGTATTTT,CASSRGGTGGLSDTQYF
15,NA,TRBJ2-5,NA,TRBV7-6,TGTGCCAGCAGCTTAGGGGGGGCTAGCGGAGAGACCCAGTACTTC,CASSLGGASGETQYF
16,NA,TRBJ2-7,NA,TRBV25-1,TGTGCCAGCAGTGCCCAACTAGCACCGAGCTCCTACGAGCAGTACTTC,CASSAQLAPSSYEQYF
14,NA,TRBJ1-4,NA,TRBV2,TGTGCCAGCAGTGAACGGAGGGGCAATGAAAAACTGTTTTTT,CASSERRGNEKLFF
14,NA,TRBJ2-2,NA,TRBV7-3,TGTGCCAGCAGTTCCGGGACTTCCCCGGGGGAGCTGTTTTTT,CASSSGTSPGELFF
16,NA,TRBJ2-1,NA,TRBV2,TGTGCCAGCAGTGAAGAAAACTTCCTCAGTGGTAATGAGCAGTTCTTC,CASSEENFLSGNEQFF
13,NA,TRBJ2-5,NA,TRBV30,TGTGCCTGGAGTGTCAGAGTGAGAGAGACCCAGTACTTC,CAWSVRVRETQYF
14,NA,TRBJ1-1,NA,TRBV18,TGTGCCAGCTCACCCGGGACAACTAACACTGAAGCTTTCTTT,CASSPGTTNTEAFF
14,NA,TRBJ1-2,NA,TRBV9,TGTGCCAGCAGCGTAACGGGGAGCTTGGATGGCTACACCTTC,CASSVTGSLDGYTF
14,TRBD2,TRBJ2-1,NA,TRBV2,TGTGCCAGCAGGGTAGCGGGGGCCCCCGATGAGCAGTTCTTC,CASRVAGAPDEQFF
15,NA,TRBJ2-7,NA,TRBV28,TGTGCCAGCAGTTTTTCCAGGAGGGGGGGTTACGAGCAGTACTTC,CASSFSRRGGYEQYF
13,NA,TRBJ2-5,NA,TRBV7-8,TGTGCCAGCAGCCCAGACAGACAAGAGACCCAGTACTTC,CASSPDRQETQYF
15,TRBD1,TRBJ2-7,NA,TRBV18,TGTGCCAGCTCACCCGGACAGGGGCGCGCCTACGAGCAGTACTTC,CASSPGQGRAYEQYF
18,NA,TRBJ2-1,NA,TRBV29-1,TGCAGCGCTGGTCTAAGAGGGTTGGGGAGTAGCTCCTACAATGAGCAGTTCTTC,CSAGLRGLGSSSYNEQFF
12,NA,TRBJ2-7,NA,TRBV28,TGTGCCAGCAGTCTCGAAGCAAGGGATAAGTACTTC,CASSLEARDKYF
13,NA,TRBJ2-3,NA,TRBV10-1,TGCGCCAGCAGTGAGCGCGGCTATGATTCGCAGTATTTT,CASSERGYDSQYF
13,TRBD2,TRBJ2-1,NA,TRBV25-1,TGTGCCAGCAGCGGCCAGGGACTAGCGAGACAGTTCTTC,CASSGQGLARQFF
13,TRBD1,TRBJ2-5,NA,TRBV7-9,TGTGCCAGCAGAACCGGGACAGGGACGACCCAGTACTTC,CASRTGTGTTQYF
18,TRBD2,TRBJ2-3,NA,TRBV5-1,TGCGCCAGCAGCTTTCGGGGGATTAGCGGGAGTCGCACAGATACGCAGTATTTT,CASSFRGISGSRTDTQYF
16,NA,TRBJ2-1,NA,TRBV4-1,TGCGCCAGCAGCCAAGTTGGGGCCCCGGCGGCCAATGAGCAGTTCTTC,CASSQVGAPAANEQFF
13,NA,TRBJ2-1,NA,TRBV5-4,TGTGCCAGCAGCCTCGGGGACTACAATGAGCAGTTCTTC,CASSLGDYNEQFF
15,TRBD1,TRBJ2-7,NA,TRBV5-5,TGTGCCAGCAGCCCGTCGGACAGGGGGTATTACGAGCAGTACTTC,CASSPSDRGYYEQYF
13,NA,TRBJ1-4,NA,TRBV30,TGTGCCTGGAGTAGGGGACCCTATGAAAAACTGTTTTTT,CAWSRGPYEKLFF
13,NA,TRBJ2-7,NA,TRBV9,TGTGCCAGCAGCGTAGATGATACCTACGAGCAGTACTTC,CASSVDDTYEQYF
18,TRBD2,TRBJ2-4,NA,TRBV10-3,TGTGCCATCAGCCCTACAGCTCCGGGACTAGCGGACAAAAACATTCAGTACTTC,CAISPTAPGLADKNIQYF
15,TRBD1,TRBJ1-1,NA,TRBV5-6,TGTGCCAGCAGCTTGGTTAAGGGGGCAGAGACTGAAGCTTTCTTT,CASSLVKGAETEAFF
15,TRBD1,TRBJ1-4,NA,TRBV2,TGTGCCAGCAGTGAGGACAGGGGGTATAATGAAAAACTGTTTTTT,CASSEDRGYNEKLFF